These 2 T cell receptor beta chains share one sample of origin, sequenced in a study of T cell repertoires in cytomegalovirus infection. TCRdb reprocessed the reads via MiXCR and lists one record per CDR3 protein. The table has approximately 730,000 distinct CDR3 sequences, around 35% seen once. No antigen has been identified for these receptors. The material was cultured PBMCs, obtained from culture after CMV antigen stimulation. These receptor sequences come from a human donor in good health (CMV status not recorded). Some clones in this sample may be carry-over from other donors' samples.

This clonotype was picked up a small number of times. V usage is TRBV7-6 and J usage is TRBJ2-5; 12 nucleotides line up with TRBD2. CDR1 and CDR2 from the germline V gene are SGHVS and FNYEAQ. The CDR3 runs 15 residues. The V gene end was trimmed by 5 bases and the J gene end by 7 bases; junction bases not matched to a gene: 8. The CDR3 here is CASSKTSGGVGTQYF. Here the CDR3 DNA reads TGTGCCAGCAGCAAGACTAGCGGGGGTGTTGGGACCCAGTACTTC.

This clonotype has only a few counts. The genes are TRBV28 and TRBJ1-1; D gene unclear. The CDR3 is 12 residues long. V lost 3 bases and J 3 bases, leaving 5 bases between the germline ends. Germline assignment: CDR1 MDHEN and CDR2 SYDVKM. The CDR3 DNA reads TGTGCCAGCAGTTTTACCCACACTGAAGCTTTCTTT. Its translation: CASSFTHTEAFF. The full variable domain, rest sourced from reference TRBV28 and TRBJ1-1, is DVKVTQSSRYLVKRTGEKVFLECVQDMDHENMFWYRQDPGLGLRLIYFSYDVKMKEKGDIPEGYSVSREKKERFSLILESASTNQTSMYLCASSFTHTEAFFGQGTRLTVV.